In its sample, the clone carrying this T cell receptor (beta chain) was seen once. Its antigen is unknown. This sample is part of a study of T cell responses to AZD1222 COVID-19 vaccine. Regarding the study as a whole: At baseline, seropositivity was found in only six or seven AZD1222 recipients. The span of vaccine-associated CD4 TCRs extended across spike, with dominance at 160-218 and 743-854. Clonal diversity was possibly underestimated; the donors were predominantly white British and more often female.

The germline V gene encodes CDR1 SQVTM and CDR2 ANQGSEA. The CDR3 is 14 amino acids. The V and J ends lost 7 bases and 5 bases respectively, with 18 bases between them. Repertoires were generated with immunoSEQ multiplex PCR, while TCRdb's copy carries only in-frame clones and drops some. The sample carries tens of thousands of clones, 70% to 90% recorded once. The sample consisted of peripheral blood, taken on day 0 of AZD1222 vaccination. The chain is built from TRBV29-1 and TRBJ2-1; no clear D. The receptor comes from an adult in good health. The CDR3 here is CSALDLTNDNEQFF. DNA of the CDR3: TGCAGCGCCCTGGACCTAACTAATGACAATGAGCAGTTCTTC.